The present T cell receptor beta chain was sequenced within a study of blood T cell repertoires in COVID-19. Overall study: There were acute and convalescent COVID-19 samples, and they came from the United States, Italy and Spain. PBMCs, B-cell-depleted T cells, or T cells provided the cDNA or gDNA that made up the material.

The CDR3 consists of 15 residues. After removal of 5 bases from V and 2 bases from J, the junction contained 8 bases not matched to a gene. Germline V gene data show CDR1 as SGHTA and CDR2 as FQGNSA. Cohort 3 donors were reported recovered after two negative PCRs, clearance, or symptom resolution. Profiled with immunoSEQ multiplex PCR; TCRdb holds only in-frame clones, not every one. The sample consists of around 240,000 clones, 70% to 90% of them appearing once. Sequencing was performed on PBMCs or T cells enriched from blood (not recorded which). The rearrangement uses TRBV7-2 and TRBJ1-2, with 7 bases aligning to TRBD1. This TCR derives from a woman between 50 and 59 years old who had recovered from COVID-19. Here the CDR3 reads CASSGRTGGNYGYTF. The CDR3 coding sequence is TGTGCCAGCAGCGGAAGGACAGGAGGAAACTATGGCTACACCTTC.